The 18 T cell receptor beta chains reported below all come from one sample, sequenced in a study of Graves' ophthalmopathy and Graves' hyperthyroidism. The sequenced template was RNA, covering the TCR beta CDR3 region. The workflow started with a first-round RT-PCR run with HTBI primers and then moved on to a second-round multiplex PCR. Via MiXCR, TCRdb re-called the multiplex PCR reads, giving one row per CDR3 protein. The repertoire holds hundreds of thousands of distinct CDR3 sequences, with 35% to 50% as singletons. The sample comprised peripheral blood. The receptors were gathered from an adult man with Graves' ophthalmopathy.

The chain recombines TRBV9 with TRBJ2-7; D assignment may be TRBD1 or TRBD2 (6 bases each). V lost 0 bases and J lost 4, with 23 bases in between. Germline loops: CDR1 SGDLS, CDR2 YYNGEE. The CDR3 totals 18 residues. The CDR3 reads CASSVGGDTLELAYEQYF. CDR3 DNA sequence: TGTGCCAGCAGCGTAGGGGGGGACACCCTTGAGCTTGCTTACGAGCAGTACTTC.

The chain combines TRBV7-2 with TRBJ2-7; D is tentatively TRBD1 or TRBD2 (7 bases each). The CDR3 sequence is 15 residues long. Germline V gives CDR1 SGHTA, CDR2 FQGNSA. V was shortened by 1 base and J by 7 bases, with 17 bases between the two germline ends. This CDR3 reads CASSLVGGGWGEQYF. Written as DNA, the CDR3 is TGTGCCAGCAGCTTAGTGGGAGGGGGCTGGGGAGAGCAGTACTTC.

The chain combines TRBV29-1 with TRBJ1-5; D remains ambiguous. The CDR3 extends over 11 amino acids. Germline V gene lookup returns CDR1 SQVTM and CDR2 ANQGSEA. Trimming took 8 bases from V and 3 from J, leaving 8 bases between them. This chain's CDR3 is CSLAANQPQHF. CDR3 sequence (DNA): TGCAGCTTGGCTGCCAATCAGCCCCAGCATTTT.

There are a few counts of this clonotype. This chain connects TRBV2 to TRBJ2-3; no firm D call. V gave up 5 bases and J gave up 3 bases, with 15 bases separating them. The CDR3 is 15 residues long. Germline assignment: CDR1 SNHLY and CDR2 FYNNEI. In DNA form, the CDR3 reads TGTGCCAGCAGTTTCGTTGCGAGTCTTACAGATACGCAGTATTTT. It is translated as CASSFVASLTDTQYF.

The chain is built from TRBV15 and TRBJ2-5; D call uncertain. CDR3 length: 14 amino acids. With 1 base removed from V and 4 bases from J, the gap between germline ends came to 10 bases. CDR1 and CDR2 (germline): LNHNV, YYDKDF (reference sequence). CDR3 region: CATSRAGTLETQYF. As DNA, the CDR3 is TGTGCCACCAGCAGAGCGGGCACCCTAGAGACCCAGTACTTC.

The V call is TRBV7-9, the J call TRBJ2-2; 8 nucleotides align to TRBD1. Trimming at V came to 11 bases and at J to 6 bases, leaving 2 bases not matched to a gene. Germline values: CDR1 SEHNR, CDR2 FQNEAQ (reference sequence). This CDR3 spans 11 amino acids. The CDR3: CAWGQAGELFF. CDR3 DNA: TGTGCCTGGGGACAGGCCGGGGAGCTGTTTTTT.

On this clonotype itself: The germline gene is not matched at one end of the junction; a read error may be the cause. This chain joins TRBV10-3 and TRBJ2-6; no firm D call. Germline V gives CDR1 ENHRY, CDR2 SYGVKD. The CDR3 contains 15 residues. CDR3 coding DNA: TGTGCCAGCAGTCCAACAGCCTCTGGGGCCAACGTCCTGACTTTC. It translates to CASSPTASGANVLTF.

This chain joins TRBV9 and TRBJ1-1; D is unresolved. V was clipped by 3 bases and J by 0 bases, with 27 bases between them. Germline-derived CDR1 and CDR2 are SGDLS and YYNGEE. The CDR3 length is 20 residues. This CDR3 reads CASSAYLPGKSNRLNTEAFF. The CDR3 nucleotides read TGTGCCAGCAGCGCCTACCTTCCCGGGAAATCAAATCGCTTGAACACTGAAGCTTTCTTT.

The V and J genes are TRBV19 and TRBJ1-2; TRBD1 might be the D (5 bases). Trimming removed 4 bases from V and 12 bases from J, with 21 bases in between. CDR1 is LNHDA, CDR2 SQIVND, per germline (reference sequence). The CDR3 contains 14 residues. Here the CDR3 reads CASSTVGTALLDTF. DNA of the CDR3: TGTGCCAGTAGTACAGTTGGGACCGCGCTTCTGGACACCTTC. Full variable domain (outside the CDR3, taken from reference TRBV19 and TRBJ1-2): DGGITQSPKYLFRKEGQNVTLSCEQNLNHDAMYWYRQDPGQGLRLIYYSQIVNDFQKGDIAEGYSVSREKKESFPLTVTSAQKNPTAFYLCASSTVGTALLDTFGSGTRLTVV.

This clonotype was seen at least ten times. The chain recombines TRBV2 with TRBJ1-2; 8 bases match TRBD1. This CDR3 is 14 amino acids long. Germline CDR1 SNHLY, CDR2 FYNNEI. V shed 6 bases and J 8 bases; nucleotides not matched to a gene: 11. The CDR3 is CASSLETGVRGYTF. The DNA for the CDR3 is TGTGCCAGCAGCTTAGAGACAGGGGTACGCGGCTACACCTTC.

In its sample, this clonotype was seen many times. One end of the junction varies from germline; a read error may be responsible. V is TRBV10-2 and J is TRBJ2-7; the D is unclear. Germline V gene lookup returns CDR1 WSHSY and CDR2 SAAADI. This CDR3 comprises 12 residues. DNA for the CDR3: TGCGCCAGCAGTGAGCGGTGGCGTCTTGCCTCCTTC. Translating it yields CASSERWRLASF.

This clonotype was counted ten times or more. V is TRBV7-8 and J is TRBJ1-4, with no clear D. From germline, CDR1 is SGHVS and CDR2 FQNEAQ. Trimming took off 7 bases at V and 8 bases at J, with 8 bases between the two ends. The CDR3 extends over 11 amino acids. The CDR3 spells CASTLGEKLFF. The CDR3, as DNA: TGTGCCAGCACCCTAGGCGAAAAACTGTTTTTT. Variable domain in full (rest from reference TRBV7-8 and TRBJ1-4): GAGVSQSPRYKVAKRGQDVALRCDPISGHVSLFWYQQALGQGPEFLTYFQNEAQLDKSGLPSDRFFAERPEGSVSTLKIQRTQQEDSAVYLCASTLGEKLFFGSGTQLSVL.

This clonotype was seen only once. The J gene is TRBJ2-6, the V gene TRBV7-2; no clear D. Germline V gene data show CDR1 as SGHTA and CDR2 as FQGNSA. Trimming cost V 0 bases and J 4 bases, with 13 bases left between them. This CDR3 spans 17 amino acids. The CDR3 sequence is CASSLARRNTGANVLTF. CDR3 sequence (DNA): TGTGCCAGCAGCTTAGCGCGCAGGAACACCGGGGCCAACGTCCTGACTTTC. Supplemented by reference TRBV7-2 and TRBJ2-6, the full variable domain reads GAGVSQSPSNKVTEKGKDVELRCDPISGHTALYWYRQSLGQGLEFLIYFQGNSAPDKSGLPSDRFSAERTGGSVSTLTIQRTQQEDSAVYLCASSLARRNTGANVLTFGAGSRLTVL.

There are a few counts of this clonotype. The chain uses TRBV9 and TRBJ2-2; 10 positions agree with TRBD2. This CDR3 contains 17 residues. The V and J ends lost 1 base and 6 bases, in that order; junction bases with no gene match: 9. Germline V gene sequence: CDR1 SGDLS, CDR2 YYNGEE. CDR3 in DNA: TGTGCCAGCAGCGTATCACCACTAGCGGGACTGGCCGGGGAGCTGTTTTTT. Translation gives CASSVSPLAGLAGELFF.

This clonotype was seen many times. The CDR3 here is CASSQQTDHYGYTF. CDR3 sequence (DNA): TGTGCCAGCAGCCAACAGACCGATCACTATGGCTACACCTTC. The rearrangement uses TRBV7-9 and TRBJ1-2, with no clear D. With 5 bases removed from V and 3 bases from J, the gap between germline ends came to 13 bases. Germline-derived CDR1 and CDR2 are SEHNR and FQNEAQ (reference sequence). The CDR3 is 14 residues long.

This clonotype was found many times. The chain couples TRBV10-3 to TRBJ1-5; 7 bases map to TRBD1. The V and J ends lost 8 bases and 5 bases, in that order; junction bases with no gene match: 6. CDR1 and CDR2 from the germline V gene are ENHRY and SYGVKD. The length of the CDR3 is 13 residues. CDR3 nucleotide sequence: TGTGCCATCGGGGGAACAGGGGATCAGCCCCAGCATTTT. Its translation: CAIGGTGDQPQHF.

This clonotype occurred a few times. The chain combines TRBV20-1 with TRBJ2-7; 7 nucleotides align to TRBD1. This CDR3 has 15 residues. The V gene's germline CDR1 is DFQATT and CDR2 SNEGSKA (reference sequence). Germline trimming cut 3 bases from V and 4 bases from J; bases unmatched to any gene: 12. The CDR3 DNA follows: TGCAGTGCTAGGATGGACAGGTTTTACTCATACGAGCAGTACTTC. Protein product: CSARMDRFYSYEQYF.

This clonotype was seen a handful of times. The CDR3 region is CASSRSPGQTNSGNTIYF. In DNA, the CDR3 is TGTGCCAGCAGCCGATCACCGGGACAAACTAACTCTGGAAACACCATATATTTT. The chain joins TRBV5-5 to TRBJ1-3; weak D call: TRBD1 (6 bases). CDR3 size: 18 residues. Germline V gene data show CDR1 as SGHKS and CDR2 as YYEKEE (reference sequence). V gave up 4 bases and J gave up 0 bases, with 20 bases separating them.